This T cell receptor beta chain emerged from a study of human T cells and chemical hapten exposure. At the level of the study: 0.01% DPC was applied to the upper back in patch tests, which were read at 6 days. Diagnoses of alopecia areata, totalis or universalis occurred in mostly female patients. Study findings and constraints: Following DPC sensitization, TCRs present above 1 in 1000 frequency showed no change.

Using its own MiXCR run on the RACE reads, TCRdb lists one record per CDR3 protein. The top ten hold approximately 3.7% of the sample, which has more than 80,000 distinct CDR3 sequences, 10% to 11% seen once. This clonotype was seen repeatedly, ten times or more. Its matching antigen is unknown. V was clipped by 3 bases and J by 2 bases, with 2 bases between them. Germline CDR1 KGHSH, CDR2 LQKENI. The CDR3 is 12 residues long. Time point: patch test 3, about 24 weeks after DPC sensitization. The sample's treatment: therapeutic diphenylcyclopropenone sensitization with weekly scalp DPC. Donors, patients with alopecia ranging from 18 to 70 years old and judged suitable for DPC, provided samples.

J is TRBJ1-3 and V is TRBV18; D is unclear. The source was whole blood, collected in connection with sensitization to the hapten diphenylcyclopropenone (DPC). This TCR derives from a woman between 45 and 60 years old with alopecia areata. Some clones in this sample may be carry-over from other donors' samples. The CDR3 DNA reads as TGTGCCAGCTCACCTACTGGAAACACCATATATTTT. Amino acids: CASSPTGNTIYF.